The 12 T cell receptor beta chains listed next were all sequenced from one sample in a study of beta chain features in type 1 diabetes. Sequenced material consisted of expressed TCRB transcripts (all of the isolated RNA was reverse transcribed). Some clones are missing from TCRdb's copy, which holds only in-frame ones; the method was immunoSEQ multiplex PCR. The sample records 200,000 to 250,000 clones, over 8.5% being singletons. Sequenced: naive CD4+ T cells from blood. The receptors were gathered from a woman younger than 30 in good health.

The chain employs TRBV11-2 and TRBJ2-5, with TRBD1 identical over 10 bases. Germline-derived CDR1 and CDR2 are SGHAT and FQNNGV. V lost 2 bases, J lost 5 bases, and 8 bases stayed unmatched. This CDR3 contains 16 residues. The DNA for the CDR3 is TGTGCCAGCAGCTTATTGACAGGGGGCTACGTGGAGACCCAGTACTTC. This encodes CASSLLTGGYVETQYF. Complete variable domain (other parts from reference TRBV11-2 and TRBJ2-5): EAGVAQSPRYKIIEKRQSVAFWCNPISGHATLYWYQQILGQGPKLLIQFQNNGVVDDSQLPKDRFSAERLKGVDSTLKIQPAKLEDSAVYLCASSLLTGGYVETQYFGPGTRLLVL.

The chain uses TRBV5-1 and TRBJ2-5, with 9 bases that match TRBD1. The germline V gene has CDR1 SGHRS and CDR2 YFSETQ. Unmatched junction bases numbered 6, after V lost 4 bases and J lost 5 bases. This CDR3 has 14 residues. Written as DNA, the CDR3 is TGCGCCAGCAGCGACACAGGGGGCGCGGAGACCCAGTACTTC. This codes for CASSDTGGAETQYF. Variable domain in full (rest from reference TRBV5-1 and TRBJ2-5): KAGVTQTPRYLIKTRGQQVTLSCSPISGHRSVSWYQQTPGQGLQFLFEYFSETQRNKGNFPGRFSGRQFSNSRSEMNVSTLELGDSALYLCASSDTGGAETQYFGPGTRLLVL.

This clone was detected a few times. The CDR3 protein is CSVAFSGTYEQYF. Here the CDR3 DNA reads TGCAGCGTCGCCTTTAGCGGGACCTACGAGCAGTACTTC. The chain is built from TRBV29-1 and TRBJ2-7; 8 bases agree with TRBD2. CDR1 is SQVTM, CDR2 ANQGSEA, per germline. The CDR3 loop spans 13 amino acids. V was pared by 6 bases and J by 2 bases, with 6 bases of the junction left unmatched.

This clone was detected only once. V gene TRBV19 combines with J gene TRBJ1-5; 11 bases are shared with TRBD1. V lost 3 bases, J lost 7 bases, and 8 bases stayed unmatched. The CDR3 has 16 amino acids. CDR1 and CDR2 from the germline V gene are LNHDA and SQIVND (reference sequence). The DNA of the CDR3 is TGTGCCAGTAGTATTGTGGACAGGGGGCTTTCGCAGCCCCAGCATTTT. Its translation is CASSIVDRGLSQPQHF.

The chain employs TRBV9 and TRBJ2-1; TRBD2 agrees at 8 bases. Per the germline V gene, CDR1 is SGDLS and CDR2 is YYNGEE. V was clipped by 4 bases and J by 4 bases; unmatched bases: 13. The CDR3 runs 17 residues. This CDR3 is CASSPGGGTGRYNEQFF. CDR3 coding DNA: TGTGCCAGCAGCCCCGGGGGGGGGACCGGGCGGTACAATGAGCAGTTCTTC.

The chain joins TRBV5-1 to TRBJ2-6, with D uncertain. The CDR3 runs to 15 residues. From germline, CDR1 is SGHRS and CDR2 YFSETQ. V lost 0 bases and J 0 bases, leaving 4 bases between the germline ends. CDR3 coding DNA: TGCGCCAGCAGCTTGGACAGCTCTGGGGCCAACGTCCTGACTTTC. This encodes CASSLDSSGANVLTF.

The chain employs TRBV19 and TRBJ1-1; D is unclear. The CDR3 spans 14 residues. From germline, CDR1 is LNHDA and CDR2 SQIVND (reference sequence). Trimming pared 3 bases from V and 1 base from J, leaving 9 bases between. The CDR3 nucleotides read TGTGCCAGTAGTATTCCCGCGGGGAACACTGAAGCTTTCTTT. It yields the protein CASSIPAGNTEAFF.

This chain uses TRBV9 with TRBJ2-1; TRBD1 matches at 10 bases. V trimming: 2 bases; J trimming: 1 base; junction bases outside the gene matches: 3. The CDR3 covers 16 residues. CDR1 is SGDLS and CDR2 is YYNGEE in the germline V gene. The CDR3 DNA reads TGTGCCAGCAGCGTGCCGGGACAGGGGTCCTACAATGAGCAGTTCTTC. Translating gives CASSVPGQGSYNEQFF.

This clone was detected only a few times. V and J are TRBV2 and TRBJ1-1, with TRBD1 matching 10 bases. CDR1 and CDR2 from the germline V gene are SNHLY and FYNNEI. The CDR3 covers 12 residues. V lost 5 bases and J lost 10; bases outside the gene matches: 4. The CDR3 nucleotides read TGTGCCAGCAGTCCGCGGGACAGGGGAGCTTTCTTT. Its translation is CASSPRDRGAFF.

The sample holds a few counts of this clone. V usage is TRBV27 and J usage is TRBJ1-1; D remains ambiguous. Germline V gene data show CDR1 as MNHEY and CDR2 as SMNVEV (reference sequence). Trimming cost V 4 bases and J 0 bases, with 6 bases left between them. The CDR3 has 13 amino acids. CDR3 loop: CASSSPLNTEAFF. The CDR3 DNA follows: TGTGCCAGCAGTTCTCCCCTGAACACTGAAGCTTTCTTT.

This clone was counted many times. The V gene is TRBV29-1, the J gene TRBJ2-7; maybe TRBD1 (6 bases). Germline CDR1 and CDR2: SQVTM and ANQGSEA. With 4 bases removed from V and 5 bases from J, the gap between germline ends came to 12 bases. The CDR3 totals 12 residues. CDR3 in amino acids: CSVGDRFHEQYF. The DNA for the CDR3 is TGCAGCGTTGGTGACAGGTTCCACGAGCAGTACTTC.

The chain is built from TRBV18 and TRBJ2-7; 8 bases agree with TRBD2. With V trimmed by 2 bases and J by 0 bases, 0 bases remained unmatched. Germline CDR1 reads KGHSH; CDR2 reads LQKENI. The CDR3 totals 14 residues. The chain's CDR3 is CASSPSGSSYEQYF. The CDR3 nucleotides read TGTGCCAGCTCACCAAGCGGGAGCTCCTACGAGCAGTACTTC.